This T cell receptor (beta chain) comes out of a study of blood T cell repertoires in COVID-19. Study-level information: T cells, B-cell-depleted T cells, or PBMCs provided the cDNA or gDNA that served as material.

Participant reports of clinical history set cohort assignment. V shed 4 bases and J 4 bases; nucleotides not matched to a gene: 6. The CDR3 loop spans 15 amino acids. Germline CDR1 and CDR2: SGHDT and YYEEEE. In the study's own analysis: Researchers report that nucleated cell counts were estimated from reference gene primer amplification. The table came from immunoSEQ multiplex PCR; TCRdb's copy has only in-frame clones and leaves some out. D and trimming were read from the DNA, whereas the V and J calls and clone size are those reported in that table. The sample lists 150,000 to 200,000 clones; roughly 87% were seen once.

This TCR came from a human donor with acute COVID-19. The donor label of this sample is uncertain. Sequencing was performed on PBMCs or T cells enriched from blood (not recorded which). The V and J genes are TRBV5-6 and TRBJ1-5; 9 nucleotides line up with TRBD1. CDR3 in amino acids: CASSPGTGLNQPQHF. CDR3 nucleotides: TGTGCCAGCAGCCCCGGGACAGGGCTTAATCAGCCCCAGCATTTT.